Below, 8 T cell receptor beta chains from the same sample are listed, as sequenced in a study of T cells in Graves' hyperthyroidism and ophthalmopathy. Using RNA transcripts as the source, TCR beta CDR3 regions were amplified. The TCR CDR3 first-round RT-PCR relied on the HTBI primer set. TCRdb re-analysed the multiplex PCR reads in MiXCR, keeping a single row per CDR3 protein. This sample yields around 500,000 distinct CDR3 sequences, of which 12% to 15% are seen a single time; roughly 13% belongs to the top ten. The material sequenced was blood. These receptors originate from a woman aged 40 to 50 with Graves' hyperthyroidism.

The table lists this clonotype with many counts. The chain recombines TRBV6-1 with TRBJ1-5; 8 bases map to TRBD1. V dropped 8 bases and J dropped 1; count of bases not matched to a gene: 7. The CDR3 is made up of 15 amino acids. Germline V gene sequence: CDR1 MNHNS, CDR2 SASEGT. The DNA of the CDR3 is TGTGCCAGCGCCCCGTACAGGGGGAGCAATCAGCCCCAGCATTTT. Protein: CASAPYRGSNQPQHF.

This clonotype was counted only a few times. V and J are TRBV5-1 and TRBJ1-4, with D perhaps TRBD1 (6 bases). Trimming took off 2 bases at V and 3 bases at J, with 14 bases between the two ends. The CDR3 is 16 amino acids. The germline V gene has CDR1 SGHRS and CDR2 YFSETQ. The chain's CDR3 is CASSFGRQDPNEKLFF. DNA for the CDR3: TGCGCCAGCAGCTTCGGCAGACAGGACCCTAATGAAAAACTGTTTTTT. The full variable domain, with the rest looked up from reference TRBV5-1 and TRBJ1-4, is KAGVTQTPRYLIKTRGQQVTLSCSPISGHRSVSWYQQTPGQGLQFLFEYFSETQRNKGNFPGRFSGRQFSNSRSEMNVSTLELGDSALYLCASSFGRQDPNEKLFFGSGTQLSVL.

This clonotype was observed many times. The V gene is TRBV15, the J gene TRBJ1-5; TRBD1 might be the D (6 bases). Germline V gives CDR1 LNHNV, CDR2 YYDKDF (reference sequence). The V end was cut by 0 bases, the J end by 5 bases, with 17 bases between. This CDR3 is built from 17 residues. CDR3 in DNA: TGTGCCACCAGCAGAGATGTAGGCGAGGGGGTTCATCAGCCCCAGCATTTT. It translates to CATSRDVGEGVHQPQHF. The whole variable domain, filled in from reference TRBV15 and TRBJ1-5, reads DAMVIQNPRYQVTQFGKPVTLSCSQTLNHNVMYWYQQKSSQAPKLLFHYYDKDFNNEADTPDNFQSRRPNTSFCFLDIRSPGLGDTAMYLCATSRDVGEGVHQPQHFGDGTRLSIL.

This clonotype came up many times. This chain uses TRBV2 with TRBJ1-2, with a possible D match to TRBD1 (5 bases). V lost 5 bases and J lost 11, with 21 bases in between. Germline CDR1 is SNHLY and CDR2 is FYNNEI. The CDR3 has 14 residues. DNA of the CDR3: TGTGCCAGCAGTTACGACAGTGCCCGGACTGGGTACACCTTC. Its protein product is CASSYDSARTGYTF. The complete variable domain, with remaining parts taken from reference TRBV2 and TRBJ1-2, reads EPEVTQTPSHQVTQMGQEVILRCVPISNHLYFYWYRQILGQKVEFLVSFYNNEISEKSEIFDDQFSVERPDGSNFTLKIRSTKLEDSAMYFCASSYDSARTGYTFGSGTRLTVV.

The chain links TRBV30 to TRBJ1-6; D call uncertain. V shed 2 bases and J shed 3 bases, with 11 bases lying between them. There are 15 residues in the CDR3. Germline loops: CDR1 GTSNPN, CDR2 SVGIG (reference sequence). The CDR3 sequence: CAWSSGMSYNSPLHF. The CDR3 DNA reads TGTGCCTGGAGTTCGGGGATGAGCTATAATTCACCCCTCCACTTT.

At least ten counts were recorded for this clonotype. The chain combines TRBV24-1 with TRBJ2-1; 7 nucleotides agree with TRBD1. Germline CDR1 reads KGHDR; CDR2 reads SFDVKD. The CDR3 totals 14 residues. J lost 8 bases, V lost 4 bases, and 7 bases had no gene match. The CDR3: CATSDPDRADEQFF. CDR3 coding DNA: TGTGCCACCAGTGACCCCGACAGGGCGGATGAGCAGTTCTTC.

The genes are TRBV5-1 and TRBJ1-1, with a possible D match to TRBD1 (6 bases). Germline V lookup: CDR1 SGHRS, CDR2 YFSETQ. Trimming pared 2 bases from V and 6 bases from J, leaving 23 bases between. CDR3 length equals 17 residues. CDR3 nucleotide sequence: TGCGCCAGCAGCTTTTCTGTCGGGGGGGCGAGCGTGTCTGAAGCTTTCTTT. It is translated as CASSFSVGGASVSEAFF.

This clonotype has ten or more counts. The V and J genes are TRBV7-2 and TRBJ2-3; tentative D call: TRBD2 (5 bases). Trimming removed 5 bases from V and 2 bases from J, with 20 bases in between. The CDR3 runs 17 residues. Germline V gene lookup returns CDR1 SGHTA and CDR2 FQGNSA. CDR3 protein: CASSPTPSGSSTDTQYF. The DNA for the CDR3 is TGTGCCAGCAGCCCTACCCCGAGCGGATCTTCCACAGATACGCAGTATTTT.